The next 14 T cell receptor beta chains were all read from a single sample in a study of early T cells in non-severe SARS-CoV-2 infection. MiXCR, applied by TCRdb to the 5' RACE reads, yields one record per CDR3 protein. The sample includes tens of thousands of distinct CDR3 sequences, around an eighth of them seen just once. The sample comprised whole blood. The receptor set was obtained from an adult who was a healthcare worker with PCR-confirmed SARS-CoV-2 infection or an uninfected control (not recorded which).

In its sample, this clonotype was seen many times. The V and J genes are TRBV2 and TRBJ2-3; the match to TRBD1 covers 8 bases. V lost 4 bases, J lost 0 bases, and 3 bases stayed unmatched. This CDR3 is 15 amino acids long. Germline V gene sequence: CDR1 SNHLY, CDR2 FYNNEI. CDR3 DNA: TGTGCCAGCAGTGCCGGGACAGGTAGCACAGATACGCAGTATTTT. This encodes CASSAGTGSTDTQYF.

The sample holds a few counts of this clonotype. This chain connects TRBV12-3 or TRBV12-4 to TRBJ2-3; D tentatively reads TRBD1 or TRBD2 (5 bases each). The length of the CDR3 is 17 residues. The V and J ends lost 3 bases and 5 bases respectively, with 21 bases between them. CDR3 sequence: CASSFLRQGPGRDTQYF. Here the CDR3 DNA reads TGTGCCAGCAGTTTTTTGAGGCAGGGCCCAGGGAGAGATACGCAGTATTTT.

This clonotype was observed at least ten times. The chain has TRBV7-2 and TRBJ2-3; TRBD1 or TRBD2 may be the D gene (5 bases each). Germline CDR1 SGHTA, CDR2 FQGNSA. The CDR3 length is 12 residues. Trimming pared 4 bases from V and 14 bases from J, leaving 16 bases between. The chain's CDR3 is CASSSGAISPYF. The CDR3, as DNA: TGTGCCAGCAGCTCCGGGGCTATTTCCCCGTATTTT.

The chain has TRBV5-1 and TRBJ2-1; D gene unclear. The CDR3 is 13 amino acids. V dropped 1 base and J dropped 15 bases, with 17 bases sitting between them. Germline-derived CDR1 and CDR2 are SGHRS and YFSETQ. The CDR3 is CASSLFPANSPFF. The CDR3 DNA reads TGCGCCAGCAGCTTGTTCCCAGCCAACTCCCCGTTCTTC.

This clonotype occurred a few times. CDR3 sequence reads: CASSQDWTSGNYEQYF. CDR3 nucleotides: TGTGCCAGCAGCCAAGATTGGACTAGCGGTAACTACGAGCAGTACTTC. The chain has TRBV3-1 and TRBJ2-7, with 10 positions matching TRBD2. Trimming took 0 bases from V and 3 from J; bases not matched to a gene: 5. The CDR3 is made up of 16 amino acids. Germline V CDR1 and CDR2: LGHDT, YNNKEL (reference sequence).

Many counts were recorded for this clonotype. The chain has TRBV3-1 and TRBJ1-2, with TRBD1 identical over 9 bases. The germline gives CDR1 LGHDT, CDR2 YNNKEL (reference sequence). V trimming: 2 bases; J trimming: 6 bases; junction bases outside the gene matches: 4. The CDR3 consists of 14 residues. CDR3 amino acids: CASSQRGQGDGYTF. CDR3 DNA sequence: TGTGCCAGCAGCCAAAGGGGACAGGGAGATGGCTACACCTTC.

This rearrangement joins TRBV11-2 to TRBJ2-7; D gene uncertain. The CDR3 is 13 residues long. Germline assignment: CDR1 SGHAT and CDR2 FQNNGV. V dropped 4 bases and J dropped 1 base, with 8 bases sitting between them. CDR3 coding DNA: TGTGCCAGCAGCTCCGGCGGTTCCTACGAGCAGTACTTC. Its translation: CASSSGGSYEQYF.

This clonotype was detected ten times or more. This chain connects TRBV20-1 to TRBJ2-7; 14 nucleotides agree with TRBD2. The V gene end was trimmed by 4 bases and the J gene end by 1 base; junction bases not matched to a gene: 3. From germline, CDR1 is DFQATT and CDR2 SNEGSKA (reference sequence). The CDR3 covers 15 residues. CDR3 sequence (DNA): TGCAGTGCTACCGGGACTAGCGGGGGATCCTACGAGCAGTACTTC. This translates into CSATGTSGGSYEQYF.

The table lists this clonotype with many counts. CDR3 sequence: CASSSVGSDYGYTF. The CDR3 region has the DNA TGTGCCAGCAGTTCGGTCGGTTCGGACTATGGCTACACCTTC. The chain employs TRBV27 and TRBJ1-2; D gene uncertain. V was trimmed by 4 bases and J by 3 bases, leaving 12 bases between them. The germline gives CDR1 MNHEY, CDR2 SMNVEV (reference sequence). The CDR3 spans 14 residues.

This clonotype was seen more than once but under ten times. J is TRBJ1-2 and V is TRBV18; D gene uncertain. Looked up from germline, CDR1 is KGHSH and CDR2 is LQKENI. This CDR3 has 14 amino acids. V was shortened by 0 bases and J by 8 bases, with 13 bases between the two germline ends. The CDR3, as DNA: TGTGCCAGCTCACCACCTGCCCCGGCGGAAGGCTACACCTTC. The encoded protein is CASSPPAPAEGYTF. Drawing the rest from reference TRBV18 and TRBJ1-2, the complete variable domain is NAGVMQNPRHLVRRRGQEARLRCSPMKGHSHVYWYRQLPEEGLKFMVYLQKENIIDESGMPKERFSAEFPKEGPSILRIQQVVRGDSAAYFCASSPPAPAEGYTFGSGTRLTVV.

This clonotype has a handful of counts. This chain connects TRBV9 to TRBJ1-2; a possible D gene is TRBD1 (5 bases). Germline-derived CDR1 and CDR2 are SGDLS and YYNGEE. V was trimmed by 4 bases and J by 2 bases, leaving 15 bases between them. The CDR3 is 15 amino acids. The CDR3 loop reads CASSPLGHVNYGYTF. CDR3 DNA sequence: TGTGCCAGCAGCCCCCTAGGACACGTGAACTATGGCTACACCTTC.

In DNA form, the CDR3 reads TGCAGTGCTATTAGCTCGACGATGTATGAGCAGTTCTTC. Encoded protein: CSAISSTMYEQFF. The chain uses TRBV20-1 and TRBJ2-1; D uncertain. Trimming left V 4 bases short and J 8 bases short, with 15 bases between. The CDR3 is 13 amino acids. The germline CDR1 and CDR2 sequences are DFQATT and SNEGSKA (reference sequence).

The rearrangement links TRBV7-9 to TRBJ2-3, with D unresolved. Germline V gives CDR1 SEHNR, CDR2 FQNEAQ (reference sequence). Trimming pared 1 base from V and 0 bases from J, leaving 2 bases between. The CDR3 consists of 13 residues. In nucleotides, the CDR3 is TGTGCCAGCAGCTTAGACAGCACAGATACGCAGTATTTT. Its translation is CASSLDSTDTQYF.

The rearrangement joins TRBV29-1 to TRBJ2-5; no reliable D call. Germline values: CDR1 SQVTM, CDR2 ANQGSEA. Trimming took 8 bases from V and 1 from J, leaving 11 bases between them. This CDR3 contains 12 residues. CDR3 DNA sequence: TGCAGCATCTCCGGCCCCCAAGAGACCCAGTACTTC. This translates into CSISGPQETQYF.